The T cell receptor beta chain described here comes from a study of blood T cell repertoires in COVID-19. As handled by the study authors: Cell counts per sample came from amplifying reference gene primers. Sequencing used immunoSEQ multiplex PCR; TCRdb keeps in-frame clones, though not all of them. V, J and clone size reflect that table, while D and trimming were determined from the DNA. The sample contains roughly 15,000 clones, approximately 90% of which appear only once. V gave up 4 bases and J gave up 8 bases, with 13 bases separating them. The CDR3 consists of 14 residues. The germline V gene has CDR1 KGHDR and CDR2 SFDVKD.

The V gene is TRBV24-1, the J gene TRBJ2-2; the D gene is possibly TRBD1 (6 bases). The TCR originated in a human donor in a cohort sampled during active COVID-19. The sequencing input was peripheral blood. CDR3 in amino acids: CATSDRTETGELFF. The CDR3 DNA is TGTGCCACCAGTGACAGGACAGAAACGGGGGAGCTGTTTTTT.